Listed below are T cell receptor beta chains from one sample, sequenced in a study of blood T cell repertoires in COVID-19. TCRdb keeps only in-frame clones here, not all; method: immunoSEQ multiplex PCR. This table has under 200,000 clones, around nine tenths appearing once. The sample consisted of peripheral blood. These receptors originate from a man between 70 and 80 years old with active or convalescent COVID-19. Each CDR3 is given with its conserved first and last residue. D genes are given only for firm matches. Clone size, where shown, is once, few, many, or a class for clones that have expanded.

CDR3 DNA: TGTGCCACCAGCAGAGCACAGGGAATCGATGAGACCCAGTACTTC
CDR3 protein: CATSRAQGIDETQYF
V gene: TRBV15
D gene: .
J gene: TRBJ2-5
clone size: once

CDR3 DNA: TGTGCCTGGGAGCGCGAGGGCTCACCCCTCCACTTT
CDR3 protein: CAWEREGSPLHF
V gene: TRBV30
D gene: .
J gene: TRBJ1-6
clone size: .

CDR3 DNA: TGTGCCAGCAGCGGCCGGACAGGGGGATCTAATGAAAAACTGTTTTTT
CDR3 protein: CASSGRTGGSNEKLFF
V gene: TRBV7-2
D gene: TRBD1
J gene: TRBJ1-4
clone size: .

CDR3 DNA: TGTGCCTGGAGTGTACGAGGGGGGGAAGAGACCCAGTACTTC
CDR3 protein: CAWSVRGGEETQYF
V gene: TRBV30
D gene: .
J gene: TRBJ2-5
clone size: .

CDR3 DNA: TGTGCCAGCAGCTTAGCGGGACAGGGAATAGCCAAAAACATTCAGTACTTC
CDR3 protein: CASSLAGQGIAKNIQYF
V gene: TRBV7-2
D gene: TRBD1
J gene: TRBJ2-4
clone size: .

CDR3 DNA: TGCAGCGTGACACTAGCGGTCCCTTCCACAGATACGCAGTATTTT
CDR3 protein: CSVTLAVPSTDTQYF
V gene: TRBV29-1
D gene: TRBD2
J gene: TRBJ2-3
clone size: .

CDR3 DNA: TGTGCCAGCAGCTCGCCCAAGCGGGGGTCGAACGGGGAGCTGTTTTTT
CDR3 protein: CASSSPKRGSNGELFF
V gene: TRBV7-9
D gene: TRBD2
J gene: TRBJ2-2
clone size: once

CDR3 DNA: TGTGCCAGCAGTCGAGGACAGGGGGCGATATATGGCTACACCTTC
CDR3 protein: CASSRGQGAIYGYTF
V gene: TRBV27
D gene: TRBD1
J gene: TRBJ1-2
clone size: .

CDR3 DNA: TGTGCCAGCAGCTTAGCAGCTGCCTATGGCTACACCTTC
CDR3 protein: CASSLAAAYGYTF
V gene: TRBV7-9
D gene: .
J gene: TRBJ1-2
clone size: .

CDR3 DNA: TGTGCCACCAGCAGAAGCCTTGGACTAGCGGGAAGACCAGATACGCAGTATTTT
CDR3 protein: CATSRSLGLAGRPDTQYF
V gene: TRBV15
D gene: TRBD2
J gene: TRBJ2-3
clone size: .

CDR3 DNA: TGTGCCACCAGCCGATTGACAGCTGATAGCAATCAGCCCCAGCATTTT
CDR3 protein: CATSRLTADSNQPQHF
V gene: TRBV15
D gene: .
J gene: TRBJ1-5
clone size: .

CDR3 DNA: TGCGCCAGCAGCCTCCCTAGCGGGGGGGAGGTAAACATTCAGTACTTC
CDR3 protein: CASSLPSGGEVNIQYF
V gene: TRBV5-1
D gene: TRBD2
J gene: TRBJ2-4
clone size: .

CDR3 DNA: TGTGCCAGCAGCAAAGCTGAGGACAGGCCAAACTATGGCTACACCTTC
CDR3 protein: CASSKAEDRPNYGYTF
V gene: TRBV21-1
D gene: .
J gene: TRBJ1-2
clone size: .

CDR3 DNA: TGTGCCAGCAGCTTATGGCCGAACACTGAAGCTTTCTTT
CDR3 protein: CASSLWPNTEAFF
V gene: TRBV7-2
D gene: .
J gene: TRBJ1-1
clone size: .

CDR3 DNA: TGTGCCAGCAGCTTAATCGCTAGCGGGGGCTCCTACAATGAGCAGTTCTTC
CDR3 protein: CASSLIASGGSYNEQFF
V gene: TRBV7-2
D gene: TRBD2
J gene: TRBJ2-1
clone size: .

CDR3 DNA: TGTGCCAGCAGTGAACCCGGGACGGGGACAGGCAGTGAGCAGTACTTC
CDR3 protein: CASSEPGTGTGSEQYF
V gene: TRBV6-1
D gene: TRBD1
J gene: TRBJ2-7
clone size: .

CDR3 DNA: TGTGCCAGCAGCTCATGGACAGGGGGCGACACCGGGGAGCTGTTTTTT
CDR3 protein: CASSSWTGGDTGELFF
V gene: TRBV11-2
D gene: TRBD1
J gene: TRBJ2-2
clone size: once

CDR3 DNA: TGTGCCAGCAGCCCCCAGCGGGGGACGGCGAATGAGCAGTTCTTC
CDR3 protein: CASSPQRGTANEQFF
V gene: TRBV7-8
D gene: TRBD2
J gene: TRBJ2-1
clone size: .

CDR3 DNA: TGTGCCAGCAGCCGCGGCGGGCTGAGCTCTGGGGCCAACGTCCTGACTTTC
CDR3 protein: CASSRGGLSSGANVLTF
V gene: TRBV5-5
D gene: .
J gene: TRBJ2-6
clone size: .

CDR3 DNA: TGTGCCAGTAAGGGGTCCGGTAGCAATCAGCCCCAGCATTTT
CDR3 protein: CASKGSGSNQPQHF
V gene: TRBV19
D gene: .
J gene: TRBJ1-5
clone size: .

CDR3 DNA: TGTGCCAGCAGCCAACGACATGTCTCTGGGGCCAACGTCCTGACTTTC
CDR3 protein: CASSQRHVSGANVLTF
V gene: TRBV14
D gene: .
J gene: TRBJ2-6
clone size: .

CDR3 DNA: TGTGCCAGCAGTCCCTTTCCTAGCACGGAGACCCAGTACTTC
CDR3 protein: CASSPFPSTETQYF
V gene: TRBV6-2/TRBV6-3
D gene: .
J gene: TRBJ2-5
clone size: .

CDR3 DNA: TGTGCCAGCAGCTACACGACAGGGTGGAACTATGGCTACACCTTC
CDR3 protein: CASSYTTGWNYGYTF
V gene: TRBV7-2
D gene: TRBD1
J gene: TRBJ1-2
clone size: few

CDR3 DNA: TGCGCCAGCAGTCAACGGGATAACTATGGCTACACCTTC
CDR3 protein: CASSQRDNYGYTF
V gene: TRBV23-1
D gene: .
J gene: TRBJ1-2
clone size: few

CDR3 DNA: TGTGCCAGCAGTTACGGACAGACGAGCTCCTACGAGCAGTACTTC
CDR3 protein: CASSYGQTSSYEQYF
V gene: TRBV6-5
D gene: .
J gene: TRBJ2-7
clone size: .

CDR3 DNA: TGCAGCGCCGCGACAGGCCACACTGAAGCTTTCTTT
CDR3 protein: CSAATGHTEAFF
V gene: TRBV29-1
D gene: .
J gene: TRBJ1-1
clone size: .

CDR3 DNA: TGCAGCGTTGCGGGTACGCGCGGGATGAGGGGCAATGAGCAGTTCTTC
CDR3 protein: CSVAGTRGMRGNEQFF
V gene: TRBV29-1
D gene: .
J gene: TRBJ2-1
clone size: .

CDR3 DNA: TGTGCCAGCACGACCGGGTCAGGGGCCAACGTCCTGACTTTC
CDR3 protein: CASTTGSGANVLTF
V gene: TRBV6-5
D gene: .
J gene: TRBJ2-6
clone size: .

CDR3 DNA: TGTGCCAGCAGTCTCAGGGACAGTTACTATGGCTACACCTTC
CDR3 protein: CASSLRDSYYGYTF
V gene: TRBV28
D gene: TRBD1
J gene: TRBJ1-2
clone size: .

CDR3 DNA: TGCAGCGTTGAAGCTCCAGCGGGGGGGCCAAATGAGCAGTTCTTC
CDR3 protein: CSVEAPAGGPNEQFF
V gene: TRBV29-1
D gene: TRBD2
J gene: TRBJ2-1
clone size: .

CDR3 DNA: TGTGCCAGCAAGGCAGGGGTTTTCGAGCAGTACTTC
CDR3 protein: CASKAGVFEQYF
V gene: TRBV12-3/TRBV12-4
D gene: .
J gene: TRBJ2-7
clone size: .

CDR3 DNA: TGTGCCAGCAGCCAGACAGGGGGCCTTGGCTACACCTTC
CDR3 protein: CASSQTGGLGYTF
V gene: TRBV28
D gene: TRBD1
J gene: TRBJ1-2
clone size: .

CDR3 DNA: TGTGCCAGCAGTTCCTCCAATGAGCAGTTCTTC
CDR3 protein: CASSSSNEQFF
V gene: TRBV27
D gene: .
J gene: TRBJ2-1
clone size: .

CDR3 DNA: TGTGCCAGCAGCTTACCGGGGGGGCCGATGAACGAGCAGTACTTC
CDR3 protein: CASSLPGGPMNEQYF
V gene: TRBV7-2
D gene: TRBD2
J gene: TRBJ2-7
clone size: .

CDR3 DNA: TGTGCCAGCAGCCAAGATGGCGGGTTCGAGACCCAGTACTTC
CDR3 protein: CASSQDGGFETQYF
V gene: TRBV14
D gene: .
J gene: TRBJ2-5
clone size: .

CDR3 DNA: TGTGCCAGCAGTAAAGGGGAGCGGGAGACGCAGTATTTT
CDR3 protein: CASSKGERETQYF
V gene: TRBV2
D gene: TRBD2
J gene: TRBJ2-3
clone size: once

CDR3 DNA: TGTGCCAGCTCACCGTTACAGGGGGATCAGCCCCAGCATTTT
CDR3 protein: CASSPLQGDQPQHF
V gene: TRBV18
D gene: TRBD1
J gene: TRBJ1-5
clone size: .

CDR3 DNA: TGTGCCAGCTCACGGGGTGACAGGGGCACAGATACGCAGTATTTT
CDR3 protein: CASSRGDRGTDTQYF
V gene: TRBV18
D gene: TRBD1
J gene: TRBJ2-3
clone size: .

CDR3 DNA: TGTGCCAGCTCCCTGCGTTCCGTTGGGAACACTGAAGCTTTCTTT
CDR3 protein: CASSLRSVGNTEAFF
V gene: TRBV18
D gene: .
J gene: TRBJ1-1
clone size: .

CDR3 DNA: TGTGCCAGCAGCCAGACAGGATCCTACGAGCAGTACTTC
CDR3 protein: CASSQTGSYEQYF
V gene: TRBV6-5
D gene: .
J gene: TRBJ2-7
clone size: .